A single sample gave rise to the 13 T cell receptor beta chains below, sequenced in a study of T cell responses to AZD1222 COVID-19 vaccine (dated by TCRdb to about 2021). The library came from the immunoSEQ multiplex PCR assay. Here the immuneACCESS table is served through TCRdb, limited to in-frame sequences with V and J called. Missing clones are a known gap in these copies; in checked studies unresolved V genes cover under half, and the rest lacks a known reason. The sample records 150,000 or so clones, 88% of which are singletons. Around 3% of the sample is in the top ten clones. The meaning of the sample's time point label: baseline before first vaccination. The material was peripheral blood, obtained on day 0 of AZD1222 vaccination. These receptors all come from an adult in good health.

This sequence joins TRBV11-3 and TRBJ2-2; D uncertain. In germline, CDR1 is SGHNT, CDR2 YENEEA. V dropped 1 base and J dropped 7 bases, with 16 bases sitting between them. The CDR3 has 16 amino acids. The CDR3 bases are TGTGCCAGCAGCTTAGTTTCCGGCAACGAGATCGGGGAGCTGTTTTTT. As protein: CASSLVSGNEIGELFF.

The chain couples TRBV15 to TRBJ1-1, with TRBD1 matching 7 bases. CDR3 length: 16 residues. Germline assignment: CDR1 LNHNV and CDR2 YYDKDF (reference sequence). J gave up 1 base and V 0 bases, and 5 bases lay outside the gene matches. CDR3: CATSREPGQPNTEAFF. The CDR3 DNA sequence: TGTGCCACCAGCAGAGAACCGGGACAGCCGAACACTGAAGCTTTCTTT. The full variable domain, its missing parts supplied by reference TRBV15 and TRBJ1-1, is DAMVIQNPRYQVTQFGKPVTLSCSQTLNHNVMYWYQQKSSQAPKLLFHYYDKDFNNEADTPDNFQSRRPNTSFCFLDIRSPGLGDTAMYLCATSREPGQPNTEAFFGQGTRLTVV.

The chain carries TRBV29-1 and TRBJ2-4, with a weak D call TRBD1 (6 bases). The germline gives CDR1 SQVTM, CDR2 ANQGSEA. V lost 5 bases and J lost 3, with 11 bases in between. CDR3 size: 13 residues. CDR3 sequence (DNA): TGCAGCGTTTGGACAGCGTACAAAAACATTCAGTACTTC. The encoded protein is CSVWTAYKNIQYF.

The gene calls are TRBV6-2 or TRBV6-3 and TRBJ1-1; D gene unclear. Germline values: CDR1 MNHEY, CDR2 SVGEGT. The CDR3 is 14 residues long. The ends were cut back, 2 bases at V and 0 bases at J, with 7 bases in the middle. In DNA form, the CDR3 reads TGTGCCAGCAGTTACCAAGGGTTGAACACTGAAGCTTTCTTT. Translating it yields CASSYQGLNTEAFF.

This chain connects TRBV5-1 to TRBJ2-7; D is ambiguous. From germline, CDR1 is SGHRS and CDR2 YFSETQ. V was cut by 0 bases and J by 3 bases, with 10 bases left in between. This CDR3 spans 14 amino acids. The CDR3 DNA is TGCGCCAGCAGCTTGGCCTCGACCAACTACGAGCAGTACTTC. This sequence encodes CASSLASTNYEQYF.

The V and J genes are TRBV11-1 and TRBJ2-3, with 9 nucleotides matching TRBD2. Unmatched junction bases numbered 8, after V lost 1 base and J lost 6 bases. The V gene's germline CDR1 is SGHAT and CDR2 FQDESV (reference sequence). The CDR3 runs 16 residues. CDR3 DNA: TGTGCCAGCAGCTTAGACGTGAATGCGGGGGGGGATACGCAGTATTTT. Protein: CASSLDVNAGGDTQYF.

The gene calls are TRBV4-3 and TRBJ2-1; D tentatively fits TRBD1 or TRBD2 (5 bases each). The V gene's germline CDR1 is LGHNA and CDR2 YSLEER. V was pared by 2 bases and J by 9 bases, with 14 bases between. The CDR3 length is 14 residues. In DNA, the CDR3 is TGCGCCAGCAGCCAACCCGGGACCCTTGGTGAGCAGTTCTTC. Protein sequence: CASSQPGTLGEQFF.

This clone has only one observation. The J gene is TRBJ1-6, the V gene TRBV4-3; 8 nucleotides line up with TRBD1. J lost 8 bases, V lost 2 bases, and 5 bases had no gene match. Germline lookup yields CDR1 LGHNA and CDR2 YSLEER. This CDR3 is built from 15 residues. CDR3 DNA: TGCGCCAGCAGCCAAACAGGGGGTACGGATTCACCCCTCCACTTT. Protein product: CASSQTGGTDSPLHF.

The V and J genes are TRBV5-4 and TRBJ1-1; 9 nucleotides match TRBD1. CDR1 is SGHNT and CDR2 is YYREEE in the germline V gene (reference sequence). The CDR3 runs 15 residues. Trimming took 3 bases from V and 3 from J; bases not matched to a gene: 6. The chain's CDR3 is CASSSDRGGYTEAFF. As DNA, the CDR3 is TGTGCCAGCAGCTCGGACAGGGGTGGGTACACTGAAGCTTTCTTT.

This chain links TRBV4-1 with TRBJ2-1, with 10 bases identical to TRBD2. CDR1 and CDR2 (germline): MGHRA, YSYEKL. The CDR3 is 16 residues long. Unmatched junction bases numbered 14, after V lost 6 bases and J lost 9 bases. CDR3 in amino acids: CASRQASGGGGFEQFF. The CDR3 bases are TGCGCCAGCAGACAGGCTAGCGGGGGAGGGGGTTTTGAGCAGTTCTTC.

The chain has TRBV7-9 and TRBJ2-2; the D is unclear. CDR3 size: 15 residues. The V end lost 0 bases, the J end lost 0 bases, and 5 bases lay between the germline ends. CDR1 is SEHNR, CDR2 FQNEAQ, per germline (reference sequence). CDR3 sequence reads: CASSLALPNTGELFF. The CDR3 nucleotides are TGTGCCAGCAGCTTAGCGCTTCCGAACACCGGGGAGCTGTTTTTT.

V usage is TRBV7-9 and J usage is TRBJ2-3, with 13 bases aligning to TRBD2. V trimming: 4 bases; J trimming: 1 base; junction bases outside the gene matches: 8. The CDR3 is 18 residues long. Germline-derived CDR1 and CDR2 are SEHNR and FQNEAQ (reference sequence). The CDR3 DNA follows: TGTGCCAGCAGCTCAGGACTAGCGGGGGACGCTGGCACAGATACGCAGTATTTT. Its protein is CASSSGLAGDAGTDTQYF.

The V call is TRBV7-2, the J call TRBJ1-3, with 9 positions matching TRBD1. The J segment lost 4 bases and the V segment lost 6 bases, leaving 1 base of the junction unmatched. Looked up from germline, CDR1 is SGHTA and CDR2 is FQGNSA. The CDR3 extends over 13 amino acids. Here the CDR3 reads CASRGTGGNTIYF. For the CDR3, the DNA is TGTGCCAGCAGGGGGACAGGGGGAAACACCATATATTTT.